The rows below give T cell receptor beta chains drawn from one sample of a study of blood T cell repertoires in COVID-19. Produced via immunoSEQ multiplex PCR; TCRdb's table is partial and in-frame only. The sample contains 300,000 to 450,000 clones, around 87% of which appear only once. Sequencing was performed on peripheral blood. The receptor source for this set is a human donor in a cohort sampled during active COVID-19. CDR3s leave out the opening cysteine and the closing phenylalanine or tryptophan. Some rows mark clone size as missing; the rest say once, few, many or name a class of expanded clone.

V	size	J	CDR3
TRBV7-8	once	TRBJ1-2	ASTLTGGNGYT
TRBV6-1	.	TRBJ2-3	ASSELYSTDTQY
TRBV30	.	TRBJ1-4	AWSLQGGEKLF
TRBV18	.	TRBJ1-3	ASSPPSIGDTIY
TRBV19	.	TRBJ2-3	ASSVTGTDTQY
TRBV5-1	once	TRBJ2-7	ASSLSRNYEQY
TRBV2	.	TRBJ1-1	ASIRQNTEAF
TRBV7-2	.	TRBJ1-1	ASSLGPGTGNTEAF
TRBV2	.	TRBJ1-2	ASSVEEYGYT
TRBV19	.	TRBJ1-4	ASSLPGSNEKLF
TRBV28	.	TRBJ1-3	ASSDRVSGNTIY
TRBV19	.	TRBJ2-7	ASRRQGNPYEQY
TRBV5-4	.	TRBJ2-2	ASSLDRTSTGELF
TRBV12-3/TRBV12-4	.	TRBJ1-1	ASSLDRGVPAF
TRBV5-4	.	TRBJ2-1	ASSLGGPGYNEQF
TRBV2	.	TRBJ1-2	ASSETRGSGGYT
TRBV5-6	.	TRBJ2-5	ASSLGVRGHTGKTQY
TRBV2	.	TRBJ2-2	ASSGTSWGTGELF
TRBV11-2	few	TRBJ2-1	ASSPGSGYNEQF
TRBV27	many	TRBJ1-6	ASSLSPGISPLH
TRBV7-7	.	TRBJ2-3	ASSLNPGSTDTQY
TRBV19	.	TRBJ2-5	ASSVRRVTGRARVTQY
TRBV21-1	.	TRBJ2-7	ASKPKNRESMDEQY
TRBV3-1/TRBV3-2	.	TRBJ1-1	ASSQSSSNTEAF
TRBV7-2	.	TRBJ1-1	ASSFSRAGTEAF
TRBV5-6	.	TRBJ2-1	ASSLVVDRRWRIYNEQF
TRBV7-8	once	TRBJ2-1	ASSLIVGLVSVDEQF
TRBV27	.	TRBJ1-2	ASSFLGQPFAYT
TRBV12-3/TRBV12-4	few	TRBJ1-1	ASSETGGAF
TRBV2	.	TRBJ2-6	ASRQGGGGRANVLT
TRBV5-1	.	TRBJ2-5	ASTLQGGPEKETQY
TRBV7-8	.	TRBJ1-6	ASSLQGFGSNSPLH
TRBV18	.	TRBJ2-1	ASSSLGLEDNEQF
TRBV19	.	TRBJ2-5	ASSYSGGIKTQY
TRBV2	.	TRBJ2-1	ASSDPGGAVRGEQF
TRBV6-1	.	TRBJ1-4	ASSEDRGGNEKLF
TRBV15	.	TRBJ2-2	ATSRVWGGTGELF
TRBV3-1/TRBV3-2	.	TRBJ2-7	ASKSLAAISYEQY
TRBV30	.	TRBJ2-1	AWKAGGLDEQF
TRBV4-1	.	TRBJ2-3	ASSRVGQVTDTQY
TRBV11-2	.	TRBJ2-7	ASSLYSGRINYEQY
TRBV29-1	many	TRBJ2-7	SAETGTGSYEQY
TRBV7-9	.	TRBJ1-5	ASSLDRESRYQPQH
TRBV2	.	TRBJ2-3	ASSEGRTDTQY
TRBV11-2	few	TRBJ1-5	ASSLTGTGGGNQPQH
TRBV5-3	.	TRBJ2-1	ARSFRQGAYNEQF
TRBV10-3	.	TRBJ2-7	AISESRDTASYEQY
TRBV5-4	.	TRBJ1-3	ASSFGTKNTIY
TRBV30	.	TRBJ1-2	AWNRDRSNYGYT
TRBV10-1	.	TRBJ1-1	ASYGANTEAF
TRBV6-1	.	TRBJ2-3	ASSDRRGVTDTQY
TRBV10-3	.	TRBJ1-6	AISELQNNSPLH
TRBV9	.	TRBJ2-3	ASSIGTSGIADTQY
TRBV19	.	TRBJ2-2	ASSVQGVTGELF
TRBV5-5	.	TRBJ1-2	ASSFGGDYGYT
TRBV7-3	.	TRBJ2-2	ASSLKAGGSNTGELF
TRBV4-2	.	TRBJ2-1	ASSQSAGGYNEQF
TRBV28	.	TRBJ1-2	ASRTEGANGYT
TRBV19	.	TRBJ2-3	ASSIGIIGTGVDTQY